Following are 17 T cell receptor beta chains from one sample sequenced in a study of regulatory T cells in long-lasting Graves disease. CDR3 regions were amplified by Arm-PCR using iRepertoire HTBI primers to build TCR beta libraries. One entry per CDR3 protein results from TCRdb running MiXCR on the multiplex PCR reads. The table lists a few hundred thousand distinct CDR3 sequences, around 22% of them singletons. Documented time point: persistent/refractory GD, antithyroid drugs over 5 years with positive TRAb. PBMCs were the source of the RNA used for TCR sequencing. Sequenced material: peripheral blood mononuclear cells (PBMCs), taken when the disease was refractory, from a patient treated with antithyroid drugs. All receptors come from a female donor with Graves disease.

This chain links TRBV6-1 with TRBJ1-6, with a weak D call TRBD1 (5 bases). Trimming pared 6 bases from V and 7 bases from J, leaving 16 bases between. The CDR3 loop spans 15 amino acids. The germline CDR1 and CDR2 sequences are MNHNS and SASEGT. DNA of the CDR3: TGTGCCAGCAGCCGGGAAGGGGTCTCCAATTCACCCCTCCACTTT. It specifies CASSREGVSNSPLHF.

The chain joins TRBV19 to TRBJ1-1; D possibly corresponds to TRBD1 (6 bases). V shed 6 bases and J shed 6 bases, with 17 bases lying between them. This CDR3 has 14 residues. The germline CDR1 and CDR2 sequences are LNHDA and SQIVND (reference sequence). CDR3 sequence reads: CASSTLGQLPEAFF. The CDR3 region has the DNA TGTGCCAGTAGCACCCTCGGACAGCTACCTGAAGCTTTCTTT.

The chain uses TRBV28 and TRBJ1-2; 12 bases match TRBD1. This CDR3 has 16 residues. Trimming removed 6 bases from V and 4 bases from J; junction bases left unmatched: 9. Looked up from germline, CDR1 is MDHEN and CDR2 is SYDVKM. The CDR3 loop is CASRTSGTGGGYGYTF. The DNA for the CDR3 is TGTGCCAGCAGAACCTCCGGGACAGGGGGCGGCTATGGCTACACCTTC.

The CDR3 here is CATIKQGVDTEAFF. The CDR3 DNA reads as TGTGCCACCATTAAACAGGGGGTAGACACTGAAGCTTTCTTT. This sequence joins TRBV6-1 and TRBJ1-1; 8 bases line up with TRBD1. CDR1 and CDR2 from the germline V gene are MNHNS and SASEGT. Trimming at V came to 10 bases and at J to 3 bases, leaving 10 bases not matched to a gene. This CDR3 region has 14 residues.

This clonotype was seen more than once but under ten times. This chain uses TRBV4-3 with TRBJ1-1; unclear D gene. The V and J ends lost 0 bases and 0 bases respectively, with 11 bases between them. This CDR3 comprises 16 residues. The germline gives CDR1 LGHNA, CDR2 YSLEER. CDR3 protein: CASSQDDDTLNTEAFF. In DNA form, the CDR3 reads TGCGCCAGCAGCCAAGATGACGACACTTTGAACACTGAAGCTTTCTTT.

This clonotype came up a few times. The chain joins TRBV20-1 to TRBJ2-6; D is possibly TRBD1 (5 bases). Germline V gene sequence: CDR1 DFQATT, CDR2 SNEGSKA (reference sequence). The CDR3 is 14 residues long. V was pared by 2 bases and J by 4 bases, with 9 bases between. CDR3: CSARKGSGANVLTF. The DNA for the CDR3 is TGCAGTGCTAGAAAGGGGTCCGGGGCCAACGTCCTGACTTTC.

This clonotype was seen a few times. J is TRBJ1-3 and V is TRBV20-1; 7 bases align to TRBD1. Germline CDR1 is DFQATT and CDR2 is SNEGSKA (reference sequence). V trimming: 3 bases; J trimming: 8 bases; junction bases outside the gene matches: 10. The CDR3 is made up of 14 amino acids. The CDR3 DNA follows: TGCAGTGCTAGCTTTTGGGGAACAGGGGACACCATATATTTT. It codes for CSASFWGTGDTIYF.

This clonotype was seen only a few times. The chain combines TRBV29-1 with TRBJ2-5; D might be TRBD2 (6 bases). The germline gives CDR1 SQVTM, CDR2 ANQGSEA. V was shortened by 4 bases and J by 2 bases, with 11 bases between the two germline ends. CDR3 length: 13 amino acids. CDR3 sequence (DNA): TGCAGCGTTGTAAGCGCGGGACAAGAGACCCAGTACTTC. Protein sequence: CSVVSAGQETQYF.

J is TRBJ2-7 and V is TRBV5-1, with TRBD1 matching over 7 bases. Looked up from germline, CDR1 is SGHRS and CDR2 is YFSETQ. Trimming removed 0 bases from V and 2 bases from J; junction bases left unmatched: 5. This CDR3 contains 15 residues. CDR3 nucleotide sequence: TGCGCCAGCAGCTTGGGGACAGGTCAACCCTACGAGCAGTACTTC. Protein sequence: CASSLGTGQPYEQYF.

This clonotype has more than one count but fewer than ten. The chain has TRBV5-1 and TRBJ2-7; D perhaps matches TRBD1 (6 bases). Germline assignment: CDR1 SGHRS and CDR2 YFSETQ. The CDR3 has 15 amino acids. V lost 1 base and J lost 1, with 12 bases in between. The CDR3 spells CASSLTTGTSYEQYF. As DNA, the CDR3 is TGCGCCAGCAGCTTGACGACAGGCACATCCTACGAGCAGTACTTC.

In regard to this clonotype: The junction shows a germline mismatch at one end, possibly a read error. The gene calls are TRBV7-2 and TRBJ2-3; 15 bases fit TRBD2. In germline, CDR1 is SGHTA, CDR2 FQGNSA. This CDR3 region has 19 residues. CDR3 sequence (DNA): TGTGCCAGCATCTTAGGGCGTGGACTAGCGGGAGGGCTGATAGATACGCAGTATTTT. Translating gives CASILGRGLAGGLIDTQYF.

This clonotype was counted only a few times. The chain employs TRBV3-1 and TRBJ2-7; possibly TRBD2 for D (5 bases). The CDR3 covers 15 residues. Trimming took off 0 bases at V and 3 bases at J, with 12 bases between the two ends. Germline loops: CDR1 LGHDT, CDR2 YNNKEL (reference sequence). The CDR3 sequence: CASSQDRLAHYEQYF. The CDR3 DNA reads TGTGCCAGCAGCCAAGATAGGCTAGCCCACTACGAGCAGTACTTC.

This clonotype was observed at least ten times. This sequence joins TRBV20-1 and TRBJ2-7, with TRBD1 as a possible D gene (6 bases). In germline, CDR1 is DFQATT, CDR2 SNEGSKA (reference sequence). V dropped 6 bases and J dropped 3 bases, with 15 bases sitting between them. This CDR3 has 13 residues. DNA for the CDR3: TGCAGTGCGTTCCCCGGGACATACTACGAGCAGTACTTC. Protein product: CSAFPGTYYEQYF.

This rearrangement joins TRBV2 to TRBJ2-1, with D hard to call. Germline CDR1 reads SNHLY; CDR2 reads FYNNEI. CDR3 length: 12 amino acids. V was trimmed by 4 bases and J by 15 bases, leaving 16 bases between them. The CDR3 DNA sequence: TGTGCCAGCAGTGTCTTGGCTATCGGTCGGTTCTTC. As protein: CASSVLAIGRFF.

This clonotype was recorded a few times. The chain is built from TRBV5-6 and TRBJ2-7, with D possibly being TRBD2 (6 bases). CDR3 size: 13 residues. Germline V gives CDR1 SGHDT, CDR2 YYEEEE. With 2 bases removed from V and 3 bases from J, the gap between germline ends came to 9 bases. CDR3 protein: CASSLREDYEQYF. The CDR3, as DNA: TGTGCCAGCAGCTTAAGGGAGGACTACGAGCAGTACTTC.

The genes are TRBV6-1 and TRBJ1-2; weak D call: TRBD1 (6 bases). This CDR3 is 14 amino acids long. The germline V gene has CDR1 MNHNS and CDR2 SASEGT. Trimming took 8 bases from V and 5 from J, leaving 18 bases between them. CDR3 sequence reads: CASAADRSAYGYTF. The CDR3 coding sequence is TGTGCCAGCGCTGCCGACAGGTCAGCGTATGGCTACACCTTC.

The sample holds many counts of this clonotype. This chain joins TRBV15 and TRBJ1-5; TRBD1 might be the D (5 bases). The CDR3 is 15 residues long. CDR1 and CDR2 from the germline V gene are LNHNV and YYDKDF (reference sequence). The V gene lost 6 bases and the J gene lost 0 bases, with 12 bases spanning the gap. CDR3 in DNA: TGTGCCACCAGAGGACACCTTTATAGCAATCAGCCCCAGCATTTT. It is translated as CATRGHLYSNQPQHF. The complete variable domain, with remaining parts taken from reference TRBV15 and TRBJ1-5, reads DAMVIQNPRYQVTQFGKPVTLSCSQTLNHNVMYWYQQKSSQAPKLLFHYYDKDFNNEADTPDNFQSRRPNTSFCFLDIRSPGLGDTAMYLCATRGHLYSNQPQHFGDGTRLSIL.